These 17 T cell receptor beta chains came from one sample sequenced in a study of graft-versus-host responses after intestinal transplantation. The antigens of these receptors remain unknown. Sequencing was performed with immunoSEQ multiplex PCR; in TCRdb, only in-frame clones are kept and a portion is missing. The sample consists of about 110,000 clones, around 95% of them appearing once. The sample was unstimulated CD8+ T cells sorted from spleen or lymph node cells, taken before intestinal transplant. Receptor source: a human donor who received an intestinal transplant.

In this sample, this clone turned up once. The rearrangement uses TRBV5-1 and TRBJ1-2; TRBD1 is a possible D gene (5 bases). V lost 5 bases to trimming and J lost 2 bases, with 22 bases between them. CDR1 is SGHRS, CDR2 YFSETQ, per germline. The CDR3 runs to 17 residues. The CDR3 sequence is CASSYPRDPQGNYGYTF. The CDR3 nucleotides read TGCGCCAGCAGTTATCCGCGGGACCCGCAAGGAAACTATGGCTACACCTTC.

The J gene is TRBJ2-1, the V gene TRBV27, with D tentatively TRBD2 (6 bases). The CDR3 contains 13 residues. Per germline, CDR1 MNHEY and CDR2 SMNVEV (reference sequence). V lost 6 bases and J 9 bases, leaving 15 bases between the germline ends. In DNA, the CDR3 is TGTGCCAGCAGCCCTTGGCAGGAGGGTGAGCAGTTCTTC. It translates to CASSPWQEGEQFF.

The chain combines TRBV27 with TRBJ2-7, with 16 bases lining up with TRBD2. V gave up 6 bases and J gave up 4 bases; unmatched junction bases: 9. Germline V gene sequence: CDR1 MNHEY, CDR2 SMNVEV (reference sequence). The CDR3 spans 17 residues. In DNA, the CDR3 is TGTGCCAGCAGCCTAAATTTGGGACTAGCGGGAGGGTACGAGCAGTACTTC. It codes for CASSLNLGLAGGYEQYF.

The CDR3 here is CAWSVTRSPYEQYF. CDR3 nucleotides: TGTGCCTGGAGTGTAACCCGGAGCCCCTACGAGCAGTACTTC. The genes are TRBV30 and TRBJ2-7; D is uncertain. Germline V gene lookup returns CDR1 GTSNPN and CDR2 SVGIG (reference sequence). The V gene lost 0 bases and the J gene lost 2 bases, with 11 bases spanning the gap. The CDR3 totals 14 residues.

This clone occurred once. The chain joins TRBV7-9 to TRBJ1-1, with unresolved D. Germline-derived CDR1 and CDR2 are SEHNR and FQNEAQ (reference sequence). CDR3 length: 17 amino acids. V lost 2 bases, J lost 3 bases, and 19 bases lay in between. CDR3 in amino acids: CASSLKAVAVGHTEAFF. In DNA form, the CDR3 reads TGTGCCAGCAGCTTAAAGGCCGTAGCGGTCGGGCACACTGAAGCTTTCTTT. Using reference TRBV7-9 and TRBJ1-1 for the parts outside the CDR3, the full variable domain is DTGVSQNPRHKITKRGQNVTFRCDPISEHNRLYWYRQTLGQGPEFLTYFQNEAQLEKSRLLSDRFSAERPKGSFSTLEIQRTEQGDSAMYLCASSLKAVAVGHTEAFFGQGTRLTVV.

The count of this clone is one. The chain is built from TRBV7-9 and TRBJ2-1, with 8 bases that match TRBD1. Germline values: CDR1 SEHNR, CDR2 FQNEAQ (reference sequence). Trimming took 5 bases from V and 7 from J; bases not matched to a gene: 13. The CDR3 covers 16 residues. CDR3 amino acids: CASSPVTGGALNEQFF. The CDR3 region has the DNA TGTGCCAGCAGCCCTGTCACAGGGGGAGCCTTAAATGAGCAGTTCTTC.

V usage is TRBV27 and J usage is TRBJ2-3; perhaps TRBD1 as D (6 bases). V shed 6 bases and J shed 9 bases, with 13 bases lying between them. In germline, CDR1 is MNHEY, CDR2 SMNVEV (reference sequence). The CDR3 contains 12 residues. The CDR3 DNA reads as TGTGCCAGCAGCCTGGGACATGGCACGCAGTATTTT. Amino acids: CASSLGHGTQYF.

This clone was detected a few times. The chain links TRBV1 to TRBJ2-7; TRBD2, the table's D call, lacks a check against the DNA. TRBV1 represents a pseudogene. The CDR3 consists of 11 residues. DNA of the CDR3: TGCACCAGCAGCCATGTGGAGGATGTGTACTTC. Translation: CTSSHVEDVYF.

This sequence joins TRBV6-1 and TRBJ2-5; TRBD1 might be the D (5 bases). The end of the DNA is better explained by TRBJ2-7, so the J call may be wrong. The CDR3 contains 15 residues. Germline assignment: CDR1 MNHNS and CDR2 SASEGT. CDR3 residues: CASSEEAGFTYEQYF. In DNA, the CDR3 is TGTGCCAGCAGTGAAGAGGCAGGGTTTACCTACGAGCAGTACTTC.

The chain joins TRBV19 to TRBJ1-4; tentatively, D is TRBD1 (5 bases). Germline V gene data show CDR1 as LNHDA and CDR2 as SQIVND (reference sequence). The V gene lost 6 bases and the J gene lost 8 bases, with 16 bases spanning the gap. This CDR3 is 14 amino acids long. The CDR3 region has the DNA TGTGCCAGTAGCCTTTCCGGGACTTGGGAAAAACTGTTTTTT. This sequence encodes CASSLSGTWEKLFF. Full variable domain (rest looked up from reference TRBV19 and TRBJ1-4): DGGITQSPKYLFRKEGQNVTLSCEQNLNHDAMYWYRQDPGQGLRLIYYSQIVNDFQKGDIAEGYSVSREKKESFPLTVTSAQKNPTAFYLCASSLSGTWEKLFFGSGTQLSVL.

V is TRBV5-4 and J is TRBJ2-4, with D perhaps given as TRBD1 or TRBD2 (6 bases each). V was clipped by 2 bases and J by 5 bases, with 11 bases between them. The CDR3 is 14 residues long. Germline values: CDR1 SGHNT, CDR2 YYREEE (reference sequence). The CDR3: CASSLGGSENIQYF. CDR3 in DNA: TGTGCCAGCAGCTTAGGGGGGAGTGAAAACATTCAGTACTTC.

The chain employs TRBV9 and TRBJ2-7; no reliable D call. CDR3 length equals 14 residues. The germline V gene has CDR1 SGDLS and CDR2 YYNGEE. V lost 0 bases and J 0 bases, leaving 7 bases between the germline ends. Here the CDR3 reads CASSVDSLSYEQYF. The CDR3 DNA follows: TGTGCCAGCAGCGTAGACTCTCTCTCCTACGAGCAGTACTTC.

The chain combines TRBV7-8 with TRBJ2-1, with 12 bases fitting TRBD2. The V segment lost 3 bases and the J segment 2 bases; nucleotides outside the gene matches: 2. Germline V gene lookup returns CDR1 SGHVS and CDR2 FQNEAQ. The CDR3 covers 16 residues. CDR3 DNA sequence: TGTGCCAGCAGCTTTGGACTAGCGGGGACCTACAATGAGCAGTTCTTC. Translating it yields CASSFGLAGTYNEQFF.

This clone was seen once. V is TRBV7-9 and J is TRBJ2-2; TRBD2 matches at 9 bases. Germline values: CDR1 SEHNR, CDR2 FQNEAQ (reference sequence). With V trimmed by 6 bases and J by 1 base, 6 bases remained unmatched. The CDR3 has 16 residues. CDR3 in DNA: TGTGCCAGCAGTAGACTAGCGGCTGTGAACACCGGGGAGCTGTTTTTT. Protein product: CASSRLAAVNTGELFF.

V usage is TRBV27 and J usage is TRBJ2-1; 10 bases align to TRBD2. The CDR3 length is 16 residues. Looked up from germline, CDR1 is MNHEY and CDR2 is SMNVEV (reference sequence). J lost 9 bases, V lost 2 bases, and 10 bases had no gene match. The DNA of the CDR3 is TGTGCCAGCAGTTTAACTAGGAGCGGGAGGGCCATTGAGCAGTTCTTC. It codes for CASSLTRSGRAIEQFF.

This clone came up a few times. The chain employs TRBV9 and TRBJ2-1; D remains ambiguous. Trimming shortened V by 3 bases and J by 3 bases, and 16 bases separated the two germline ends. The CDR3 extends over 16 amino acids. Per germline, CDR1 SGDLS and CDR2 YYNGEE. The chain's CDR3 is CASSANLFTIYNEQFF. The CDR3 DNA is TGTGCCAGCAGCGCTAACCTATTTACAATCTACAATGAGCAGTTCTTC.

J is TRBJ2-7 and V is TRBV7-9; D not certain. V dropped 0 bases and J dropped 2 bases, with 8 bases sitting between them. The CDR3 extends over 14 amino acids. Germline loops: CDR1 SEHNR, CDR2 FQNEAQ (reference sequence). DNA of the CDR3: TGTGCCAGCAGCTTAGCAGCGAACGCCTACGAGCAGTACTTC. Translated, it gives CASSLAANAYEQYF. The variable domain in full, completed from reference TRBV7-9 and TRBJ2-7, reads DTGVSQNPRHKITKRGQNVTFRCDPISEHNRLYWYRQTLGQGPEFLTYFQNEAQLEKSRLLSDRFSAERPKGSFSTLEIQRTEQGDSAMYLCASSLAANAYEQYFGPGTRLTVT.